The clone carrying this T cell receptor (beta chain) came up many times. This record belongs to a study of regulatory T cells in long-lasting Graves disease. Germline loops: CDR1 DFQATT, CDR2 SNEGSKA (reference sequence). The CDR3 runs 16 residues. V lost 1 base and J lost 8; bases outside the gene matches: 7. Arm-PCR of CDR3 regions and iRepertoire HTBI primers were used to build TCR beta libraries. TCRdb processed the multiplex PCR reads anew with MiXCR; each CDR3 protein has one entry. This table holds approximately 270,000 distinct CDR3 sequences, about 18% found once. The time point was: newly diagnosed GD, antithyroid drugs for less than 3 months. With RNA extracted from PBMCs as input, the TCR library was made. This sample was also put to use in a study of T cells in Graves' hyperthyroidism and ophthalmopathy.

Specimen: peripheral blood mononuclear cells (PBMCs), collected at new diagnosis, from a patient treated with antithyroid drugs. The chain couples TRBV20-1 to TRBJ1-6, with 11 bases aligning to TRBD1. The sequence was obtained from a woman in her thirties with Graves disease. In DNA form, the CDR3 reads TGCAGTGCTAGAGCCGGGACAGGGGGTGTGGATTCACCCCTCCACTTT. This codes for CSARAGTGGVDSPLHF.